A selection of T cell receptor beta chains follows, all from one sample in a study of T cells in Graves' hyperthyroidism and ophthalmopathy. TCRdb recomputed calls from the multiplex PCR reads with MiXCR, one row per CDR3 protein. The sample records about 320,000 distinct CDR3 sequences, approximately 16% being singletons. The sample was blood. The receptors derive from a man aged 25-45 years with Graves' hyperthyroidism. Each CDR3 is given with its conserved first and last residue. The order of the fields is J gene, clone size, D gene, V gene, CDR3 DNA, CDR3 protein. The D gene is left open where the match is weak. Clone size is not always given. Where it is, it says once, few, many or a class for expanded clones.

TRBJ1-3 | NA | NA | TRBV19 | TGTGCCAGTAGCACTGAAGCAGGGCTGGCTGGAAACACCATATATTTT | CASSTEAGLAGNTIYF
TRBJ2-5 | many | NA | TRBV11-2 | TGTGCCAGCAGCTTTAGGTGGGGGACTCTCGGCACTGACGGGGGGACCCAGTACTTC | CASSFRWGTLGTDGGTQYF
TRBJ2-3 | many | NA | TRBV4-1 | TGCGCCAGCAGCCAGCTGAACGGGAGAGGATCGCAGTATTTT | CASSQLNGRGSQYF
TRBJ1-1 | NA | NA | TRBV10-3 | TGTGCCATCAGTTTGACAGGAGGTGAAGCTTTCTTT | CAISLTGGEAFF
TRBJ2-7 | few | NA | TRBV19 | TGTGCCAGTAGTACAGGAGGGTACGAGCAGTACTTC | CASSTGGYEQYF
TRBJ2-1 | few | NA | TRBV28 | TGTGCCAGCAGTTTACCTGGGGATTACAATGAGCAGTTCTTC | CASSLPGDYNEQFF
TRBJ2-1 | few | TRBD2 | TRBV15 | TGTGCCACCAGCGGCTTCGGCCTAGCGGTTTACAATGAGCAGTTCTTC | CATSGFGLAVYNEQFF
TRBJ2-7 | many | TRBD2 | TRBV2 | TGTGCGAAGCGAAGACCCCCGGGGGGGGGGGGATCCACCTACGAGCAGTACTTC | CAKRRPPGGGGSTYEQYF
TRBJ2-2 | NA | NA | TRBV24-1 | TGTGCCACCAGAGACCGGGACGCCACCGGGGAGCTGTTTTTT | CATRDRDATGELFF
TRBJ1-1 | many | NA | TRBV3-1 | TGTGCCAGCAGCCAAGAACAAGGGGCGGTGCCTGAAGCTTTCTTT | CASSQEQGAVPEAFF
TRBJ2-7 | many | NA | TRBV28 | TGTGCCAGCAGTTTAGGAGGTTCCGCGAACTACGAGCAGTACTTC | CASSLGGSANYEQYF
TRBJ2-7 | many | NA | TRBV2 | TGTGCCAGCAGTGGAAGGGGCTCCGAGCAGTACTTC | CASSGRGSEQYF
TRBJ2-3 | few | TRBD2 | TRBV20-1 | TGCAGTGCTAGAGAGGGGACTACTCACACAGATACGCAGTATTTT | CSAREGTTHTDTQYF
TRBJ2-7 | NA | NA | TRBV28 | TGTGCCAGCAGATCACCATTAGGCGAGACTGGCGGTGACGAGCAGTACTTC | CASRSPLGETGGDEQYF
TRBJ1-1 | few | NA | TRBV6-2/TRBV6-3 | TGTGCCAGCAGTTACTCCGAGGGGTCGGAGGCTTTCTTT | CASSYSEGSEAFF
TRBJ2-1 | many | NA | TRBV3-1 | TGTGCCAGCAGCCAAGATCAAAGAACTGAGCAGTTCTTC | CASSQDQRTEQFF
TRBJ2-3 | many | NA | TRBV5-1 | TGCGCCAGCAGCTCGACCGAAACGAACCAAGTCACGCAGTATTTT | CASSSTETNQVTQYF
TRBJ2-7 | NA | NA | TRBV7-2 | TGTGCCAGCAGCCTAACTAGTTCCCACTACGAGCAGTACTTC | CASSLTSSHYEQYF
TRBJ2-7 | NA | TRBD1 | TRBV12-3/TRBV12-4 | TGTGCCAGCAGCACAAACCGCCCCCGGGACAGTATTCCTTACGAGCAGTACTTC | CASSTNRPRDSIPYEQYF
TRBJ2-5 | many | TRBD2 | TRBV10-3 | TGTGCCATCAGGGCTGGGACTAGCGGGAGGGCCTTGGAGACCCAGTACTTC | CAIRAGTSGRALETQYF
TRBJ1-1 | many | NA | TRBV28 | TGTGCCAGCAGGTCGGCCGGGACGGGGAACACTGAAGCTTTCTTT | CASRSAGTGNTEAFF
TRBJ1-2 | few | NA | TRBV5-1 | TGCGCCAGCAGCTTGGATGGATATAACTATGGCTACACCTTC | CASSLDGYNYGYTF
TRBJ2-4 | many | NA | TRBV28 | TGTGCCAGCAGAGCGGGCGCGGAGGCCAAAAACATTCAGTACTTC | CASRAGAEAKNIQYF
TRBJ2-7 | NA | TRBD2 | TRBV9 | TGTGCCAGCAGCGTTGGCGGGAGGGCCCACGCCAATGAGCAGTACTTC | CASSVGGRAHANEQYF
TRBJ2-1 | many | TRBD2 | TRBV7-8 | TGTGCCAGCAGCTTACATCCTAGCGGGAGTAGCTATGAGCAGTTCTTC | CASSLHPSGSSYEQFF
TRBJ2-7 | NA | NA | TRBV29-1 | TGCAGCGTCGCCCGGCCAAGCTCCTACGAGCAGTACTTC | CSVARPSSYEQYF
TRBJ2-4 | few | NA | TRBV11-2 | TGTGCTAGCAGCTTAGAGGGGGTAGCCAAAAACATTCAGTACTTC | CASSLEGVAKNIQYF
TRBJ2-7 | few | NA | TRBV4-1 | TGCGCCAGCAGCTACCACCAATCAGTCGCCTACGAGCAGTACTTC | CASSYHQSVAYEQYF
TRBJ2-7 | NA | NA | TRBV20-1 | TGCAGTGCTAGAGATCAGGGTAACTACGAGCAGTACTTC | CSARDQGNYEQYF
TRBJ2-2 | NA | TRBD2 | TRBV4-2 | TGTGCCAGCAGCCAAGAGAGCGGGAGGGCCCACACCGGGGAGCTGTTTTTT | CASSQESGRAHTGELFF
TRBJ1-2 | NA | TRBD1 | TRBV15 | TGTGCCACCAGCGGACCGGGACAGAGATTTAACTATGGCTACACCTTC | CATSGPGQRFNYGYTF
TRBJ1-2 | NA | NA | TRBV27 | TGTGCCAGCAGTTTATCGCAGGTGGGGGGCTTCGGATATGGCTACACCTTC | CASSLSQVGGFGYGYTF
TRBJ1-5 | few | NA | TRBV9 | TGTGCCAGCAGCGTATCTAGCAATCAGCCCCAGCATTTT | CASSVSSNQPQHF
TRBJ2-1 | many | TRBD2 | TRBV6-2/TRBV6-3 | TGTGCCAGCGGGGGGGTATTCAATGAGCAGTTCTTC | CASGGVFNEQFF
TRBJ1-1 | NA | NA | TRBV11-1 | TGCGCCAGCAGCCCCTCAGTTCTGGGACAGAACACTGAAGCTTTCTTT | CASSPSVLGQNTEAFF
TRBJ2-4 | many | NA | TRBV2 | TGTGCCAGCATCCCTAACGTGGCCAAAAACATTCAGTACTTC | CASIPNVAKNIQYF
TRBJ2-5 | few | NA | TRBV12-3/TRBV12-4 | TGTGCCAGCAGTTCCTGGGGTTTTGGCCAAGAGACCCAGTACTTC | CASSSWGFGQETQYF
TRBJ1-5 | few | NA | TRBV12-3/TRBV12-4 | TGTGCCAGCAGTTGGGGATCCGGCTTCTATAGCAATCAGCCCCAGCATTTT | CASSWGSGFYSNQPQHF
TRBJ2-1 | medium-sized | TRBD2 | TRBV20-1 | TGCAGTGCCACACATAGCGGGAGGGTCAATGAGCAGTTCTTC | CSATHSGRVNEQFF
TRBJ1-1 | few | NA | TRBV19 | TGTGCCAGTAGTATCTTCCGGAACACTGAAGCTTTCTTT | CASSIFRNTEAFF
TRBJ2-5 | many | TRBD2 | TRBV20-1 | TGCAGTGCCGGGGGGCGGGAGGGAGAGACCCAGTACTTC | CSAGGREGETQYF
TRBJ2-7 | many | TRBD2 | TRBV6-1 | TGTGCCAGCAGTTTTCAGCGGGAGAGGGACGAGCAGTACTTC | CASSFQRERDEQYF
TRBJ2-5 | NA | NA | TRBV20-1 | TGCACTGGGCTGGGGAACCAAGAGACCCAGTACTTC | CTGLGNQETQYF
TRBJ2-5 | few | NA | TRBV5-5 | TGTGCCAGCAGCATAAGGGGTGGCCAAGAGACCCAGCACTTC | CASSIRGGQETQHF
TRBJ2-7 | many | TRBD1 | TRBV30 | TGTGCCTGGAGCCGGGGACAGGACTACGAGCAGTACTTC | CAWSRGQDYEQYF
TRBJ2-3 | NA | NA | TRBV10-3 | TGTGCCATCCGGGGCTCGAGCACAGATACGCAGTATTTT | CAIRGSSTDTQYF
TRBJ2-5 | many | NA | TRBV5-1 | TGCGCCAGCACCCGAGGGGGTTCCGGGGTGGAGACCCAGTACTTC | CASTRGGSGVETQYF
TRBJ1-3 | NA | TRBD1 | TRBV5-1 | TGCGCCAGCAGCCAGACTCAGGGGGCTACTGGAAACACCATATATTTT | CASSQTQGATGNTIYF
TRBJ2-1 | many | TRBD2 | TRBV11-1 | TGTGCCAGCGACCAAGGGGGACTAGCGGGAGTTGAGCAGTTCTTC | CASDQGGLAGVEQFF
TRBJ2-7 | many | TRBD1 | TRBV7-8 | TGTGCCAGCAGCCACCTGTCAGGGGGAAGACTAAACTACGAGCAGTACTTC | CASSHLSGGRLNYEQYF
TRBJ2-1 | NA | NA | TRBV7-2 | TGTGCCAGCAGCTTAGTGCCAGGGGAGATCAACAATGAGCAGTTCTTC | CASSLVPGEINNEQFF
TRBJ2-7 | many | NA | TRBV11-2 | TGTGCCAGCAGCTTATCCAGCGGCGCCTACGAGCAGTACTTC | CASSLSSGAYEQYF
TRBJ1-6 | many | NA | TRBV12-3/TRBV12-4 | TGTGCCAGCAGTTTGGAGGAAAGGTCACCCCTCCACTTT | CASSLEERSPLHF
TRBJ2-7 | NA | TRBD1 | TRBV29-1 | TGCAGCGTTGCAGGGACAGGGAGCTCCTACGAGCAGTACTTC | CSVAGTGSSYEQYF